These T cell receptor beta chains were read from a single sample in a study of T cell clonotyping in hematopoietic cell transplantation. TCRdb keeps only in-frame clones here, not all; method: immunoSEQ multiplex PCR. Altogether some 16,000 clones are present, approximately 93% being singletons, with the ten largest covering less than 2%. Sequenced here: peripheral blood mononuclear cells, sampled before stem cell transplant. These receptors all come from a man between 18 and 35 years old with biphenotypic leukemia. Some clones in this sample may be carry-over from other donors' samples. CDR3s include the opening cysteine and the closing phenylalanine or tryptophan. A D gene is named only where the DNA matches it firmly. Only some rows state a clone size, as once, few, many or a class for expanded clones.

J,size,V,D,CDR3,DNA
TRBJ1-1,-,TRBV28,-,CASSSTTENTEAFF,TGTGCCAGCAGTTCGACGACGGAGAACACTGAAGCTTTCTTT
TRBJ1-6,once,TRBV6-6,TRBD1,CASSYDGTGNFHF,TGTGCCAGCAGTTACGACGGGACAGGGAACTTCCACTTT
TRBJ1-2,once,TRBV4-1,-,CASSSLAQNYGYTF,TGCGCCAGCAGCTCATTGGCACAGAACTATGGCTACACCTTC
TRBJ1-6,-,TRBV5-8,TRBD1,CASSRRQGNSPLHF,TGTGCCTCATCAAGGAGACAGGGAAATTCACCCCTCCACTTT
TRBJ2-3,-,TRBV2,-,CASTDTQYF,TGTGCCAGCACAGATACGCAGTATTTT
TRBJ2-5,-,TRBV20-1,-,CSARGMETQYF,TGCAGTGCTAGGGGGATGGAGACCCAGTACTTC
TRBJ1-6,-,TRBV28,TRBD1,CASSYGQGNSPLHF,TGTGCCAGCAGTTACGGACAGGGAAATTCACCCCTCCACTTT
TRBJ2-7,-,TRBV11-2,-,CASSPPVRRGFYEQYF,TGTGCCAGCAGCCCGCCGGTCCGAAGAGGGTTCTACGAGCAGTACTTC
TRBJ2-7,-,TRBV4-3,TRBD2,CASSQAPLAGVYEQYF,TGCGCCAGCAGCCAAGCTCCCCTAGCGGGGGTATACGAGCAGTACTTC
TRBJ2-7,few,TRBV7-3,TRBD1,CASSLEGAYEQYF,TGTGCCAGCAGCTTAGAGGGGGCTTACGAGCAGTACTTC
TRBJ2-6,-,TRBV5-1,-,CASSLWTGNSGANVLTF,TGCGCCAGCAGCTTATGGACGGGAAACTCTGGGGCCAACGTCCTGACTTTC
TRBJ2-7,-,TRBV6-5,TRBD1,CASSYSGQHYEQYF,TGTGCCAGCAGTTACTCGGGACAGCATTACGAGCAGTACTTC
TRBJ1-3,-,TRBV19,TRBD1,CASSLRDRAFGNTIYF,TGTGCCAGTAGTCTCCGGGACAGGGCCTTTGGAAACACCATATATTTT
TRBJ1-2,-,TRBV6-1,-,CASSEWEFSYGYTF,TGTGCCAGCAGTGAATGGGAGTTTTCCTATGGCTACACCTTC
TRBJ2-3,-,TRBV6-5,-,CARSFTDTQYF,TGTGCCAGGTCCTTCACAGATACGCAGTATTTT
TRBJ1-3,-,TRBV7-9,-,CASSSGPPSGNTIYF,TGTGCCAGCAGCTCGGGCCCTCCCAGCGGAAACACCATATATTTT
TRBJ2-2,-,TRBV15,-,CATSSSGLASVTGELFF,TGTGCCACCAGCAGTAGCGGACTGGCGAGCGTCACCGGGGAGCTGTTTTTT